This TCR beta chain was captured by sequencing in a study of patients and donors after allogeneic stem cell transplantation. TCRdb re-derived calls from the RT-PCR reads in MiXCR, one entry per CDR3 protein. The sample holds approximately 98,000 distinct CDR3 sequences, around 35% seen once. J gave up 7 bases and V 2 bases, and 8 bases lay outside the gene matches. This CDR3 contains 15 residues. From germline, CDR1 is SGHTA and CDR2 FQGNSA. There are many counts of this clonotype. The chain is built from TRBV7-2 and TRBJ1-5; 7 bases map to TRBD1. Sequenced: blood, either unsorted or a sorted T cell fraction (not recorded which). The sequence was obtained from a human donor who was either an allogeneic HSCT recipient or a stem cell or donor lymphocyte infusion donor (not recorded which). It is not recorded whose cells these are; they may come from a transplant donor. CDR3 residues: CASSLMTGIPQPQHF. DNA for the CDR3: TGTGCCAGCAGCTTAATGACAGGGATTCCCCAGCCCCAGCATTTT.